This T cell receptor beta chain originates from a study of T cells expressing NK-cell markers. Looking at the study overall: Obtained from sorted CD3+CD56+NKG2C+, CD3+CD56+NKG2C- and CD3+CD56-NKG2C+ T cells were the TCR beta repertoires. In the group of eight sequenced donors, seven were HCMV-seropositive and one was seronegative. Study-level points and caveats: Five to seven of the donors carried dominant NKG2C+ clonotypes that took up about 1.0-7.0% of their CD8+ T cells. In a handful of donors, these clonotypes also led the CD3+CD56-NKG2C+ fraction.

Germline CDR1 and CDR2: SGHVS and FNYEAQ. The CDR3 is 15 amino acids. TCRdb processed the 5' RACE reads again and assigns one entry to each CDR3 protein, with no DNA. The repertoire table contains 500,000 to 600,000 distinct CDR3 sequences. Of note for this clonotype: Its antigen is undetermined.

The receptor was derived from a young man in good health. The specimen was blood T cells: a sorted CD56 or NKG2C T cell subset, CD4+ or CD8+ T cells, or bulk PBMC T cells (not recorded which). V and J are TRBV7-6 and TRBJ2-5; TCRdb calls TRBD1, which cannot be checked without DNA. CDR3: CASSQTRDGEETQYF.